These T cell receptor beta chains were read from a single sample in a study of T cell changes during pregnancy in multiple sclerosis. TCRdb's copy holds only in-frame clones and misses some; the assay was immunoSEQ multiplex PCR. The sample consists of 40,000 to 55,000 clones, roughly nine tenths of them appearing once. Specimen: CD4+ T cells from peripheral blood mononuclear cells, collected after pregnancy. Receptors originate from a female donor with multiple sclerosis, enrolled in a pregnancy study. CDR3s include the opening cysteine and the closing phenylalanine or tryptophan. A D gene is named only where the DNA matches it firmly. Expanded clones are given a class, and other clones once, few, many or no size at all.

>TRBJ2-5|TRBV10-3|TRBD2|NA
CAISESMGRSGRGGETQYF
TGTGCCATCAGTGAGTCGATGGGAAGAAGCGGGAGAGGGGGAGAGACCCAGTACTTC
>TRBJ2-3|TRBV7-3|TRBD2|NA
CASSSAREGTDTQYF
TGTGCCAGCAGCTCAGCCCGGGAGGGCACAGATACGCAGTATTTT
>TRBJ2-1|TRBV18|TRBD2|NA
CASSPLAGTSGDNEQFF
TGTGCCAGCTCACCACTAGCCGGGACTAGCGGTGACAATGAGCAGTTCTTC
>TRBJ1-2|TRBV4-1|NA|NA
CASSQLTGSGSYGYTF
TGCGCCAGCAGCCAACTAACAGGGTCCGGATCTTATGGCTACACCTTC
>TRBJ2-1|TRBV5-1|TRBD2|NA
CASSLSLAGFNEQFF
TGCGCCAGCAGCTTGTCACTAGCGGGTTTCAATGAGCAGTTCTTC
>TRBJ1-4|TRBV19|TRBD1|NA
CASSPVTGREKLFF
TGTGCCAGTAGTCCTGTGACAGGGCGTGAAAAACTGTTTTTT
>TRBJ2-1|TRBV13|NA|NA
CASSSSGQIYNEQFF
TGTGCCAGCAGCTCCTCCGGACAGATCTACAATGAGCAGTTCTTC
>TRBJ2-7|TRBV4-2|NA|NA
CASSQDPTGPYEQYF
TGTGCCAGCAGCCAAGACCCGACAGGCCCCTACGAGCAGTACTTC
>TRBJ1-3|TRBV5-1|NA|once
CASRSGEAGNTIYF
TGCGCCAGCAGATCGGGGGAGGCCGGAAACACCATATATTTT
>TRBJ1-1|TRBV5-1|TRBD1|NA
CASSLEGTANTEAFF
TGCGCCAGCAGCTTGGAAGGGACAGCCAACACTGAAGCTTTCTTT
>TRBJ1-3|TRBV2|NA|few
CATQRGAGNTIYF
TGTGCCACCCAACGAGGAGCTGGAAACACCATATATTTT
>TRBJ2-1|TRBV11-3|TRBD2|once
CASSFSGRVYNEQFF
TGTGCCAGCAGCTTTAGCGGGAGAGTCTACAATGAGCAGTTCTTC
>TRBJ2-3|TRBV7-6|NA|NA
CASSLAPGEDTQYF
TGTGCCAGCAGCTTAGCGCCGGGGGAAGATACGCAGTATTTT
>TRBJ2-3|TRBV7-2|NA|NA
CASSLVRLSTDTQYF
TGTGCCAGCAGCTTAGTTCGTCTATCCACAGATACGCAGTATTTT
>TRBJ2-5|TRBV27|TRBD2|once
CASSSGLAGRETQYF
TGTGCCAGCAGTTCAGGACTAGCGGGCAGAGAGACCCAGTACTTC
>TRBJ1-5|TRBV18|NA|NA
CASSRESNQPQHF
TGTGCCAGTTCGCGGGAGAGCAATCAGCCCCAGCATTTT
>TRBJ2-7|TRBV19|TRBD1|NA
CASSSTTGGEQYF
TGTGCCAGTAGTTCGACGACAGGGGGCGAGCAGTACTTC
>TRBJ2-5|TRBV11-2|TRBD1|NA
CASSLGGTGGLETQYF
TGTGCCAGCAGCTTAGGGGGCACAGGGGGGCTAGAGACCCAGTACTTC
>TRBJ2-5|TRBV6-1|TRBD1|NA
CASSDRQGEETQYF
TGTGCCAGCAGTGACCGACAGGGGGAAGAGACCCAGTACTTC
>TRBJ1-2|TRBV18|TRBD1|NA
CASSHTGTGFDGYTF
TGTGCCAGCTCCCATACCGGGACAGGGTTTGATGGCTACACCTTC
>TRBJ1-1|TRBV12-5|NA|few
CASGLLVNTEAFF
TGTGCTAGTGGTTTGTTAGTGAACACTGAAGCTTTCTTT
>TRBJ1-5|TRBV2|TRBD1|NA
CASSESSRTGNQPQHF
TGTGCCAGCAGTGAATCTTCCAGGACAGGGAATCAGCCCCAGCATTTT
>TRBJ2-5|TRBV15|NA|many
CATSRDRGGQETQYF
TGTGCCACCAGCAGAGACAGAGGTGGGCAAGAGACCCAGTACTTC
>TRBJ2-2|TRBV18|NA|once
CASSFGSASNTGELFF
TGTGCCAGCTCCTTTGGGAGCGCCTCGAACACCGGGGAGCTGTTTTTT
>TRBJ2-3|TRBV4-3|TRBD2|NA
CASSPSGTSGFTDTQYF
TGCGCCAGCAGCCCGTCCGGGACTAGCGGGTTCACAGATACGCAGTATTTT
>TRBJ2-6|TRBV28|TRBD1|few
CASSHGQGSSGANVLTF
TGTGCCAGCAGCCACGGACAGGGGAGCTCTGGGGCCAACGTCCTGACTTTC
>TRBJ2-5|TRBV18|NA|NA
CASSPSQGSVETQYF
TGTGCCAGCTCACCATCCCAGGGTAGTGTGGAGACCCAGTACTTC
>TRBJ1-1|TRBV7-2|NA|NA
CASSFLGGSTEAFF
TGTGCCAGCAGCTTCCTGGGGGGAAGCACTGAAGCTTTCTTT
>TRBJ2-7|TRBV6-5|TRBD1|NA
CASSYSSDRGYEQYF
TGTGCCAGCAGTTACTCGAGCGACAGGGGTTACGAGCAGTACTTC
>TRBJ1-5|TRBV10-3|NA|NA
CAISESTQNQPQHF
TGTGCCATCAGTGAGTCGACACAAAATCAGCCCCAGCATTTT
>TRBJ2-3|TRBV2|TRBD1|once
CASRGDRATTDTQYF
TGTGCCAGCAGGGGGGACAGAGCAACCACAGATACGCAGTATTTT
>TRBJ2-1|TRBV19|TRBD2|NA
CASSPGLAHYNEQFF
TGTGCCAGTAGTCCGGGACTAGCGCACTACAATGAGCAGTTCTTC
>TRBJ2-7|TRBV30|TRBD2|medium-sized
CAWSGRGGSGSEQYF
TGTGCCTGGAGTGGGAGGGGGGGTAGCGGGAGCGAGCAGTACTTC
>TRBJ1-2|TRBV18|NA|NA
CASSPGRDNYGYTF
TGTGCCAGCTCACCGGGCAGGGATAACTATGGCTACACCTTC
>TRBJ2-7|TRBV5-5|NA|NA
CASSWRRLEPYEQYF
TGTGCCAGCAGCTGGAGGCGACTGGAGCCGTACGAGCAGTACTTC
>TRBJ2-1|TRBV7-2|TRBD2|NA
CASSVSGSPGDEQFF
TGTGCCAGCAGCGTTAGCGGGAGCCCGGGAGATGAGCAGTTCTTC
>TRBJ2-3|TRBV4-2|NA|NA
CASSQDYRENTDTQYF
TGTGCCAGCAGCCAAGACTACAGGGAAAACACAGATACGCAGTATTTT
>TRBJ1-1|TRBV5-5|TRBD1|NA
CASSLGYRDSEAFF
TGTGCCAGCAGCTTGGGATATCGGGACAGTGAAGCTTTCTTT
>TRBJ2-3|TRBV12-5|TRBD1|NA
CASGLRDRIGTDTQYF
TGTGCTAGTGGTTTGCGGGACAGGATTGGCACAGATACGCAGTATTTT
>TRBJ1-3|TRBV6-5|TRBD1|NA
CASSYARTGAGNTIYF
TGTGCCAGCAGTTACGCCAGGACAGGGGCTGGAAACACCATATATTTT
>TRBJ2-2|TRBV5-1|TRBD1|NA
CASSKNRGVGELFF
TGCGCCAGCAGTAAGAACAGGGGTGTCGGGGAGCTGTTTTTT